This T cell receptor (beta chain) was obtained from a study of CD8 T cells in ankylosing spondylitis. Germline lookup yields CDR1 SGHTA and CDR2 FQGNSA. V gave up 5 bases and J gave up 4 bases, with 19 bases separating them. This CDR3 has 16 residues. TCRdb called the 5' RACE reads again in MiXCR, with one record for every CDR3 protein. Of around 100,000 distinct CDR3 sequences in the sample, under 30% were seen once. The clonotype originates from a male donor with ankylosing spondylitis. The chain combines TRBV7-2 with TRBJ2-3; D is perhaps TRBD2 (7 bases). The sequencing input was synovial fluid, either unsorted or a sorted T cell fraction (not recorded which). The CDR3, as DNA: TGTGCCAGCAGCCCCTTTGTGGGGGGGCCGTCAGATACGCAGTATTTT. Its protein product is CASSPFVGGPSDTQYF.